These 10 T cell receptor beta chains were sequenced from one sample in a study of cytomegalovirus exposure and HLA in healthy donors. The PCR was carried out with 60 Vbeta primers and 13 Jbeta primers. Assay: immunoSEQ multiplex PCR; the TCRdb copy retains only in-frame clones and omits some. Counted here are 200,000 to 250,000 clones, approximately 82% occurring once; the ten biggest clones make up 0.6% to 0.7%. Sequencing was done on a sample of PBMCs. Receptors originate from a man younger than 30 in good health and CMV-seronegative.

This clone was detected once. The V gene is TRBV5-1, the J gene TRBJ1-1; TRBD1 might be the D (5 bases). V gave up 0 bases and J gave up 0 bases, with 18 bases separating them. The CDR3 totals 18 residues. CDR1 is SGHRS, CDR2 YFSETQ, per germline. Written as DNA, the CDR3 is TGCGCCAGCAGCTTGGCCCCCGTGGGGCTCGGAATGAACACTGAAGCTTTCTTT. This codes for CASSLAPVGLGMNTEAFF.

The V gene is TRBV30, the J gene TRBJ2-5; 9 nucleotides match TRBD2. The DNA end is more similar to TRBJ2-7, so the J call may be wrong. CDR3 length equals 14 residues. CDR1 GTSNPN and CDR2 SVGIG come from the germline V gene (reference sequence). Here the CDR3 reads CAWRTAGGPYEQYF. In nucleotides, the CDR3 is TGTGCCTGGAGGACGGCGGGAGGGCCCTACGAGCAGTACTTC.

The rearrangement joins TRBV7-8 to TRBJ2-1; TRBD2 aligns across 7 bases. The CDR3 is made up of 22 amino acids. J lost 0 bases, V lost 3 bases, and 23 bases had no gene match. Germline assignment: CDR1 SGHVS and CDR2 FQNEAQ. The CDR3 sequence is CASSFQPLGGSLRRSSYNEQFF. CDR3 DNA sequence: TGTGCCAGCAGCTTCCAACCGCTGGGCGGGAGTCTAAGGCGGTCCTCCTACAATGAGCAGTTCTTC. Variable domain in full (rest from reference TRBV7-8 and TRBJ2-1): GAGVSQSPRYKVAKRGQDVALRCDPISGHVSLFWYQQALGQGPEFLTYFQNEAQLDKSGLPSDRFFAERPEGSVSTLKIQRTQQEDSAVYLCASSFQPLGGSLRRSSYNEQFFGPGTRLTVL.

The V and J genes are TRBV27 and TRBJ1-2; 9 positions agree with TRBD1. CDR3 size: 13 residues. Germline CDR1 reads MNHEY; CDR2 reads SMNVEV (reference sequence). J gave up 3 bases and V 8 bases, and 4 bases lay outside the gene matches. The CDR3 DNA sequence: TGTGCCAGCTCCCACAGGGGGCACTATGGCTACACCTTC. This encodes CASSHRGHYGYTF.

V and J are TRBV28 and TRBJ2-7; the match to TRBD1 covers 9 bases. This CDR3 is built from 14 residues. Per germline, CDR1 MDHEN and CDR2 SYDVKM. Trimming removed 5 bases from V and 0 bases from J; junction bases left unmatched: 2. CDR3 DNA: TGTGCCAGCAGTCGACAGGGGGACTCCTACGAGCAGTACTTC. It is translated as CASSRQGDSYEQYF.

DNA for the CDR3: TGTGCCAGCAGTGAAGTGGGACTCAAGCTGGGAGCTTTCTTT. It codes for CASSEVGLKLGAFF. The chain carries TRBV6-1 and TRBJ1-1, with D maybe TRBD1 (5 bases). CDR3 length: 14 residues. V was clipped by 1 base and J by 10 bases, with 16 bases between them. Germline-derived CDR1 and CDR2 are MNHNS and SASEGT.

This clone has only one observation. The V call is TRBV2, the J call TRBJ2-1; TRBD2 agrees at 10 bases. With V trimmed by 2 bases and J by 3 bases, 4 bases remained unmatched. This CDR3 region has 16 residues. The germline V gene has CDR1 SNHLY and CDR2 FYNNEI. The CDR3 protein is CASSEWLAGDYNEQFF. The CDR3 bases are TGTGCCAGCAGTGAATGGCTAGCGGGGGACTACAATGAGCAGTTCTTC. Full variable domain (rest looked up from reference TRBV2 and TRBJ2-1): EPEVTQTPSHQVTQMGQEVILRCVPISNHLYFYWYRQILGQKVEFLVSFYNNEISEKSEIFDDQFSVERPDGSNFTLKIRSTKLEDSAMYFCASSEWLAGDYNEQFFGPGTRLTVL.

The V gene is TRBV5-1, the J gene TRBJ2-3; 7 bases are a match to TRBD2. V dropped 0 bases and J dropped 1; count of bases not matched to a gene: 5. Per the germline V gene, CDR1 is SGHRS and CDR2 is YFSETQ. The CDR3 has 16 residues. The CDR3 DNA reads TGCGCCAGCAGCTTGGCCGGGGGAGGGGGCACAGATACGCAGTATTTT. The encoded protein is CASSLAGGGGTDTQYF.

The chain links TRBV9 to TRBJ2-5; 7 positions match TRBD2. The CDR3 covers 16 residues. Germline values: CDR1 SGDLS, CDR2 YYNGEE. Losses at the gene ends were 0 bases for V and 7 bases for J; bases not matched to a gene: 12. The CDR3 protein is CASSVAPGGGSGTQYF. The CDR3 nucleotides read TGTGCCAGCAGCGTAGCTCCGGGAGGTGGGTCAGGGACCCAGTACTTC.

This clone was detected only a few times. CDR3 sequence reads: CASSPSLSSRSTDTQYF. CDR3 DNA sequence: TGTGCCAGCTCACCCTCCCTGAGTAGCAGAAGCACAGATACGCAGTATTTT. The chain links TRBV18 to TRBJ2-3; D remains unclear. The V gene's germline CDR1 is KGHSH and CDR2 LQKENI. Trimming pared 3 bases from V and 0 bases from J, leaving 16 bases between. The length of the CDR3 is 17 residues.